This T cell receptor beta chain was captured in a study of identifying expanded T cells in peripheral blood. The germline CDR1 and CDR2 sequences are WNHNN and SYGVQD (reference sequence). This CDR3 has 14 residues. V was pared by 6 bases and J by 1 base, with 12 bases between. The protocol was immunoSEQ multiplex PCR, while the TCRdb copy is restricted to in-frame clones and leaves out a portion. This table has approximately 120,000 clones, about 85% appearing once. Source material: blood. V gene TRBV10-1 combines with J gene TRBJ1-1; possibly TRBD1 for D (5 bases). This clonotype was sampled from a person between 18 and 75 years old in good health. The CDR3 region has the DNA TGCGCCAGCAGCCTCACGGGACGGAACACTGAAGCTTTCTTT. Translation gives CASSLTGRNTEAFF.